This paragraph reports one T cell receptor (beta chain). Authors' data handling: For nucleated cells, counts were estimated from reference gene primer amplification. Clones were read by immunoSEQ multiplex PCR, and TCRdb kept only the in-frame ones, dropping some. For V, J and clone size, that table is used; D and trimming come from the DNA. The sample includes approximately 350,000 clones, around 89% of them seen just once. This sample is part of a study of blood T cell repertoires in COVID-19. Overall study context: Collection of acute and convalescent COVID-19 samples took place in the United States, Italy and Spain. PBMCs, B-cell-depleted T cells, or T cells were the source of the cDNA or gDNA that made up the material.

V lost 1 base and J 5 bases, leaving 8 bases between the germline ends. This CDR3 has 14 residues. Germline V lookup: CDR1 SGHAT, CDR2 FQNNGV. The sample consisted of peripheral blood. The rearrangement links TRBV11-2 to TRBJ2-2; no clear D gene. This TCR derives from a man in his forties or fifties with acute or convalescent COVID-19. The CDR3 here is CASSLGRRTGELFF. DNA of the CDR3: TGTGCCAGCAGCTTAGGTCGCAGGACCGGGGAGCTGTTTTTT.